This note documents a single T cell receptor (beta chain) sequence. Its antigen is as yet unknown. This record comes from a study of cytomegalovirus exposure and HLA in healthy donors. The germline V gene has CDR1 SGHAT and CDR2 FQDESV (reference sequence). Deletions cut 5 bases from V and 5 bases from J, with 11 bases between. This CDR3 comprises 13 residues. Study results and caveats: Highly shared variants forming one cluster were likely a sequencing artifact. Productive status was seen about 87% or about 30% of the time for most TCR beta V segments in an earlier analysis. TCR beta chains associated with HLA were, in a later analysis, more clonally expanded than equally common others. TCR beta chains numbering under 200 were designated cytomegalovirus-associated.

It was with 60 Vbeta and 13 Jbeta primers that the PCR ran. TCRdb's table, derived via immunoSEQ multiplex PCR, lists solely in-frame clones and lacks some. This repertoire includes fewer than 150,000 clones. The origin of this receptor is a man aged 40-55 years in good health and CMV-seronegative. The rearrangement joins TRBV11-1 to TRBJ2-3; no definite D call. Specimen: PBMCs. The CDR3 loop reads CASSPGMGDTQYF. Here the CDR3 DNA reads TGTGCCAGCAGCCCGGGTATGGGAGATACGCAGTATTTT.